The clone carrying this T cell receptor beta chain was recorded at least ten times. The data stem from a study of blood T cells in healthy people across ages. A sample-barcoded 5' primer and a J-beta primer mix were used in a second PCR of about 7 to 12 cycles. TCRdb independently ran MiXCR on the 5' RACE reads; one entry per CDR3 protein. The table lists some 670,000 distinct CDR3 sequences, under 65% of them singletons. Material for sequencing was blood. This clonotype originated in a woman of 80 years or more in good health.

For the CDR3, the DNA is TGTGCCAGCAGTATGGGGGGGGTCCAAGAGACCCAGTACTTC. The encoded protein is CASSMGGVQETQYF. The chain uses TRBV2 and TRBJ2-5, with 7 nucleotides matching TRBD2. The V gene end was trimmed by 5 bases and the J gene end by 1 base; junction bases not matched to a gene: 4. The CDR3 consists of 14 residues. Per the germline V gene, CDR1 is SNHLY and CDR2 is FYNNEI.